Listed below are T cell receptor beta chains from one sample, sequenced in a study of memory CD4+ T cells and cytomegalovirus serostatus. Sequencing used immunoSEQ multiplex PCR; TCRdb keeps in-frame clones, though not all of them. The sample has tens of thousands of clones; more than 70% are singletons. The material sequenced was memory CD4+ T cells from blood. The receptors shown here come from an adult in good health and CMV-seronegative. CDR3s include the opening cysteine and the closing phenylalanine or tryptophan. The D gene is left open where the match is weak. Not every row has a clone size; where given, it reads once, few, many or a size class.

j_gene	abundance	d_gene	v_gene	CDR3nt	CDR3aa
TRBJ2-5	few	NA	TRBV5-4	TGTGCCAGCAGCTTGGGGGTGACAGGACCCGAGACCCAGTACTTC	CASSLGVTGPETQYF
TRBJ2-2	NA	NA	TRBV21-1	TGTGCCAGCAGTTCCACACGGGGGGCCCTGAACACCGGGGAGCTGTTTTTT	CASSSTRGALNTGELFF
TRBJ1-2	NA	NA	TRBV6-1	TGTGCCAGCAGTGAACGGGGAGGGTATGGCTACACCTTC	CASSERGGYGYTF
TRBJ2-7	NA	NA	TRBV7-9	TGTGCCAGCAGCTTATCCGCGGTCTCCTACGAGCAGTACTTC	CASSLSAVSYEQYF
TRBJ1-2	NA	NA	TRBV1	TGCACCAGCAGCCAAGGGCTCGGCTACACCTTC	CTSSQGLGYTF
TRBJ2-2	NA	NA	TRBV21-1	TGTGCCAGCAGCAGAGACAGGGGGGTCGGGGAGCTGTTTTTT	CASSRDRGVGELFF
TRBJ2-1	NA	NA	TRBV18	TGTGCCAGCTCACGGAACCCCCTCAATGAGCAGTTCTTC	CASSRNPLNEQFF
TRBJ2-3	NA	NA	TRBV6-6	TGTGCCAGCAGGCGACTTCTCACAGATACGCAGTATTTT	CASRRLLTDTQYF
TRBJ2-5	NA	TRBD2	TRBV5-4	TGTGCCAGCAGCGAGGGACTAGCGGGGGCCACGCCAAAAGAGACCCAGTACTTC	CASSEGLAGATPKETQYF
TRBJ2-7	NA	NA	TRBV9	TGTGCCAGCAGCGCTCCGGGGACGCAGCCCTACGAGCAGTACTTC	CASSAPGTQPYEQYF
TRBJ2-7	NA	NA	TRBV7-9	TGTGCCAGCAGCGGGCTGAATGATTACGAGCAGTACTTC	CASSGLNDYEQYF
TRBJ2-4	NA	TRBD1	TRBV11-2	TGTGCCAGCAGGGGGGCCAGGGGGCCAAAAAACATTCAGTACTTC	CASRGARGPKNIQYF
TRBJ1-2	NA	NA	TRBV20-1	TGCAGTGCTAGATCCGGCAATGGCTACACCTTC	CSARSGNGYTF
TRBJ2-7	NA	TRBD2	TRBV6-5	TGTGCCAGCAGCCGCGGGACTAGCCACGAGCAGTACTTC	CASSRGTSHEQYF
TRBJ2-1	NA	TRBD2	TRBV5-1	TGCGCCAGCAGCTTGGGGGGACTAGCAAACAATGAGCAGTTCTTC	CASSLGGLANNEQFF
TRBJ1-1	few	NA	TRBV5-1	TGCGCCAGCAGCGCGGAGTCCCGAGGAACTGAAGCTTTCTTT	CASSAESRGTEAFF
TRBJ2-6	NA	NA	TRBV5-1	TGCGCCAGCAGCTTGGCCCTCGGCGGGGCCAACGTCCTGACTTTC	CASSLALGGANVLTF
TRBJ2-2	NA	TRBD1	TRBV6-5	TGTGCCTGTGGCGAGGGGGACAGGGGGGTACGGGAGCTGTTTTTT	CACGEGDRGVRELFF
TRBJ2-7	NA	TRBD1	TRBV6-5	TGTGCCAGCAGCCCTGGACAGGGGGAGCAGTACTTC	CASSPGQGEQYF
TRBJ1-1	NA	NA	TRBV5-4	TGTGCCAGCAGCCCTAACAGGGAAACTGAAGCTTTCTTT	CASSPNRETEAFF
TRBJ2-7	NA	NA	TRBV21-1	TGTGCCAGCAGCAAAGTCGACAGTCCCTACGAGCAGTACTTC	CASSKVDSPYEQYF
TRBJ2-6	NA	TRBD1	TRBV9	TGTGCCAGCAGCAGCCGCCGGGACAGGGTACTATCTGGGGCCAACGTCCTGACTTTC	CASSSRRDRVLSGANVLTF
TRBJ2-7	NA	NA	TRBV19	TGTGCCAGTAGTCGGGCAGGGAAATACGAGCAGTACTTC	CASSRAGKYEQYF
TRBJ2-5	NA	TRBD2	TRBV5-1	TGCGCCAGCAGCCCTGGACGAGGGGCGGGGGGGACCCAGTACTTC	CASSPGRGAGGTQYF
TRBJ2-5	NA	NA	TRBV21-1	TGTGCCAGCCCTACGAAGCGTAAGGAGACCCAGTACTTC	CASPTKRKETQYF
TRBJ1-4	once	NA	TRBV11-2	TGTGCCAGCAGCTTGAGCGGGCAGCCTAATGAAAAACTGTTTTTT	CASSLSGQPNEKLFF
TRBJ1-1	NA	TRBD1	TRBV27	TGTGCCAGCAGTTCCCGGGACAGGAGGGCTTTCTTT	CASSSRDRRAFF
TRBJ1-1	NA	TRBD1	TRBV6-5	TGTGCCAGCAGTCGCAGGACAGGGGGAACTGAAGCTTTCTTT	CASSRRTGGTEAFF
TRBJ2-3	NA	TRBD1	TRBV7-2	TGTGCCAGCAGCCGGACAGGGTCAGATACGCAGTATTTT	CASSRTGSDTQYF
TRBJ2-3	NA	TRBD1	TRBV2	TGTGCCAGCAGAAAGACAGGGGACACAGATACGCAGTATTTT	CASRKTGDTDTQYF
TRBJ2-1	NA	TRBD2	TRBV7-8	TGTGCCAGCAGCTTAAGGACTAGCGGGGGCCAACACAATGAGCAGTTCTTC	CASSLRTSGGQHNEQFF
TRBJ2-5	NA	NA	TRBV29-1	TGCAGCGTTGGGGGGCCGACGACGTACCAAGAGACCCAGTACTTC	CSVGGPTTYQETQYF
TRBJ1-5	NA	NA	TRBV5-1	TGCGCCAGCAGCTTGGGAGGAAAAGGCAATCAGCCCCAGCATTTT	CASSLGGKGNQPQHF
TRBJ2-5	NA	NA	TRBV25-1	TGTGCCAGCAGTGACCAAAGGGACCAAGAGACCCAGTACTTC	CASSDQRDQETQYF
TRBJ1-2	NA	TRBD1	TRBV30	TGTGCCTGGAGTGGACAGGGGTTGGGAGGCTACACCTTC	CAWSGQGLGGYTF
TRBJ2-1	NA	TRBD1	TRBV25-1	TGTGCCAGCTTACAGGGGGGAAGCTACAATGAGCAGTTCTTC	CASLQGGSYNEQFF
TRBJ2-3	NA	NA	TRBV30	TGTGCCTGGGCATATCCTGGGCGAGCCCTCACAGATACGCAGTATTTT	CAWAYPGRALTDTQYF
TRBJ2-1	once	NA	TRBV7-2	TGTGCCAGCAGCTTCGGTAGCAATGAGCAGTTCTTC	CASSFGSNEQFF
TRBJ2-5	NA	TRBD1	TRBV14	TGTGCCAGCAGCCAGGGGACAGGGGTCTCAGGGGAGACCCAGTACTTC	CASSQGTGVSGETQYF
TRBJ1-3	NA	NA	TRBV28	TGTGCCAGCCCAATGGGGGAATCTGGAAACACCATATATTTT	CASPMGESGNTIYF
TRBJ2-7	few	NA	TRBV5-6	TGTGCCAGCAGCCCCCTAGAGGTGCTAAGCGAGCAGTACTTC	CASSPLEVLSEQYF
TRBJ2-7	NA	NA	TRBV5-1	TGCGCCAGCAGCTCACTACCACGTGGCGAGCAGTACTTC	CASSSLPRGEQYF
TRBJ1-2	once	TRBD1	TRBV7-2	TGTGCCAGCAGCCCCAGGGGGCACTACTATGGCTACACCTTC	CASSPRGHYYGYTF
TRBJ1-5	NA	TRBD1	TRBV19	TGTGCCAGTACCTACGGACAGGGAGGACGGAATCAGCCCCAGCATTTT	CASTYGQGGRNQPQHF